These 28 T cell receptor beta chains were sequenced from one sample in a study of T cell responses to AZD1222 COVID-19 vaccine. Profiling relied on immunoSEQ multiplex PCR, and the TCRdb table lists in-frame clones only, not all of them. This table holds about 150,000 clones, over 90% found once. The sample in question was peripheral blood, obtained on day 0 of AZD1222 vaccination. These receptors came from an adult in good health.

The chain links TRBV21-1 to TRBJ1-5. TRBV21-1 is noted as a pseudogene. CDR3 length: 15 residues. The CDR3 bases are TGTGCCAGCAGCATGGGAATAGGCATCCATCAGCCCCAGCATTTT. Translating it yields CASSMGIGIHQPQHF.

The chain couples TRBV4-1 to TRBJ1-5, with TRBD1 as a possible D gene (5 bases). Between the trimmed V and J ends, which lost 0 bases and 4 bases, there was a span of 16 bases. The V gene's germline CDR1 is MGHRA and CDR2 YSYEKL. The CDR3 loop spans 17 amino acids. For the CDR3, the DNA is TGCGCCAGCAGCCAAGATGGCGTACCGAGGGGTAATCAGCCCCAGCATTTT. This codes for CASSQDGVPRGNQPQHF.

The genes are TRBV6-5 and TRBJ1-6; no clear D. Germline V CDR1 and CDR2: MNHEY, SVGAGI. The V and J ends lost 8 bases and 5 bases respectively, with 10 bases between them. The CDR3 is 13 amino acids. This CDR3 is CASGQQNNSPLHF. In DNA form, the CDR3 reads TGTGCCAGCGGTCAACAAAATAATTCACCCCTCCACTTT.

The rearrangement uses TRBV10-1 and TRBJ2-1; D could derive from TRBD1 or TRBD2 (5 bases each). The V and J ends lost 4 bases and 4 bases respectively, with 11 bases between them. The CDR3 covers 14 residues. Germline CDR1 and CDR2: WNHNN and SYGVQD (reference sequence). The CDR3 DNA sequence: TGCGCCAGCAGTGGTGGGGACCCGTACAATGAGCAGTTCTTC. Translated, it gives CASSGGDPYNEQFF.

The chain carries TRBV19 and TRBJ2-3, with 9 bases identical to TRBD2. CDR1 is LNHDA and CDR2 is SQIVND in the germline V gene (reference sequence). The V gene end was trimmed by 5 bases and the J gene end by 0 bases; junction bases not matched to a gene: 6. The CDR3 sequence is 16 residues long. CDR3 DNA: TGTGCCAGTAGTCGCCGTAGCGGGAGTAGCACAGATACGCAGTATTTT. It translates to CASSRRSGSSTDTQYF.

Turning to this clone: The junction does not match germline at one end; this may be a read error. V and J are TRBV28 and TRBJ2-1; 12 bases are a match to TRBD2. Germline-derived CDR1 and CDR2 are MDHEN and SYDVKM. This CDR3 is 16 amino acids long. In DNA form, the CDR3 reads TGTGCCAGCAGTTCGCTAGCGGGAGGGTCCTTCAATGAGCAGTTCTTC. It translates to CASSSLAGGSFNEQFF. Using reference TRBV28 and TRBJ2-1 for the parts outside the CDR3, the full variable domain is DVKVTQSSRYLVKRTGEKVFLECVQDMDHENMFWYRQDPGLGLRLIYFSYDVKMKEKGDIPEGYSVSREKKERFSLILESASTNQTSMYLCASSSLAGGSFNEQFFGPGTRLTVL.

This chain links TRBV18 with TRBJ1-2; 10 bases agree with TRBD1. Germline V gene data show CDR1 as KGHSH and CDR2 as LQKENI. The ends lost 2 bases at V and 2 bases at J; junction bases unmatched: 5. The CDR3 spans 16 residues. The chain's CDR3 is CASSPAPGQGNYGYTF. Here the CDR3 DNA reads TGTGCCAGCTCACCAGCTCCGGGACAGGGGAACTATGGCTACACCTTC.

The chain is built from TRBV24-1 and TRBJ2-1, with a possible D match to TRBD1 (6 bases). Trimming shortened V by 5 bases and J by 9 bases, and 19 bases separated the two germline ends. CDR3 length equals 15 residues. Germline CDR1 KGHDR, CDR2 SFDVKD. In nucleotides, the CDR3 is TGTGCCACCAGTGCATGGGCAGGGGAGTCGACTGAGCAGTTCTTC. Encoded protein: CATSAWAGESTEQFF.

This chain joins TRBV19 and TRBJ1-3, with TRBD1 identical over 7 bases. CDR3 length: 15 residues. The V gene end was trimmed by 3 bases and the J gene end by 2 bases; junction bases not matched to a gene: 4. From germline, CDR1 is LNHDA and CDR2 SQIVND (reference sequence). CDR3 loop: CASSIPTGPGNTIYF. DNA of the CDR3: TGTGCCAGTAGTATCCCGACAGGGCCTGGAAACACCATATATTTT. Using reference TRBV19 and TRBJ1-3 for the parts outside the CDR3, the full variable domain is DGGITQSPKYLFRKEGQNVTLSCEQNLNHDAMYWYRQDPGQGLRLIYYSQIVNDFQKGDIAEGYSVSREKKESFPLTVTSAQKNPTAFYLCASSIPTGPGNTIYFGEGSWLTVV.

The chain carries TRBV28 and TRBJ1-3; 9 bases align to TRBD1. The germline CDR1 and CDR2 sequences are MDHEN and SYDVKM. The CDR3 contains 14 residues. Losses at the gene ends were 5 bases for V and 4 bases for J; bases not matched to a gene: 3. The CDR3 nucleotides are TGTGCCAGCAGTGAAACAGGGGGCGGAAACACCATATATTTT. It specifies CASSETGGGNTIYF.

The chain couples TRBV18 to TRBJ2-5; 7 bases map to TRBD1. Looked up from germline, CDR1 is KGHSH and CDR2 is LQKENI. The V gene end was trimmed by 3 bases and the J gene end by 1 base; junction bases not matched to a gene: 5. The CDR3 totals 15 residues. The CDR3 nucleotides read TGTGCCAGCTCACCTCGACAGGGCTTCCAAGAGACCCAGTACTTC. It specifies CASSPRQGFQETQYF.

The CDR3 DNA sequence: TGTGCCAGCAGCTTTGTATATGTGAACACTGAAGCTTTCTTT. This codes for CASSFVYVNTEAFF. V and J are TRBV7-9 and TRBJ1-1; D ambiguous. Trimming cost V 3 bases and J 0 bases, with 8 bases left between them. Germline V lookup: CDR1 SEHNR, CDR2 FQNEAQ (reference sequence). The CDR3 totals 14 residues.

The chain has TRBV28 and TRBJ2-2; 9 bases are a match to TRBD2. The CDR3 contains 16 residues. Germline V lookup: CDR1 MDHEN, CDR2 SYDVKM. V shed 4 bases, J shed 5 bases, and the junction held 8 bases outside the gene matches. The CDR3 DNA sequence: TGTGCCAGCAGTTCGACCGGGACTAGCAATACCGGGGAGCTGTTTTTT. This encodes CASSSTGTSNTGELFF.

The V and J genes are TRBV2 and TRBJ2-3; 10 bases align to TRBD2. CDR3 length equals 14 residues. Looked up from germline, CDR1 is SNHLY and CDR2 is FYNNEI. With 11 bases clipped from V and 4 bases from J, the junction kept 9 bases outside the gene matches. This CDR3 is CAGKLAGFPDTQYF. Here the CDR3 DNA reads TGTGCCGGAAAACTAGCGGGATTCCCAGATACGCAGTATTTT.

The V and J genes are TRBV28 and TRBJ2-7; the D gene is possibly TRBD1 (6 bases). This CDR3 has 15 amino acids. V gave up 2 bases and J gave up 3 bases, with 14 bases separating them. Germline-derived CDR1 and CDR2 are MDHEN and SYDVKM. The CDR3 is CASSLGQGPYYEQYF. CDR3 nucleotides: TGTGCCAGCAGTTTAGGGCAGGGGCCTTACTACGAGCAGTACTTC.

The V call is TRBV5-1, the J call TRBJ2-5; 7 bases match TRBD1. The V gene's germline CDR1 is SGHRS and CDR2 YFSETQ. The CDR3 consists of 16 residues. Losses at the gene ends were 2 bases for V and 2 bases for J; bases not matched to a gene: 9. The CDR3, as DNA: TGCGCCAGCAGCTTCATGCCGGGGACAGCTCAAGAGACCCAGTACTTC. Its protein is CASSFMPGTAQETQYF.

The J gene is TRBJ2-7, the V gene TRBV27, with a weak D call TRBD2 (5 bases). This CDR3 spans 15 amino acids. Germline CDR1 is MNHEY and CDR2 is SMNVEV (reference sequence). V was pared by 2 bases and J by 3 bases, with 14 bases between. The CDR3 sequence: CASSLTSSPLYEQYF. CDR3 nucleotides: TGTGCCAGCAGTTTAACCTCTAGCCCTCTCTACGAGCAGTACTTC.

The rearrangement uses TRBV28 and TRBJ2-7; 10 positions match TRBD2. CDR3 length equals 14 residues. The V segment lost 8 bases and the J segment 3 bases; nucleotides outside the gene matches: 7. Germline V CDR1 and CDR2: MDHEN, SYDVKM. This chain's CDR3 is CASCKREGLYEQYF. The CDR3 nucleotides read TGTGCCAGCTGTAAGCGGGAGGGACTCTACGAGCAGTACTTC.

This CDR3 is CAGTTGTQPQHF. CDR3 sequence (DNA): TGTGCCGGAACGACAGGGACTCAGCCCCAGCATTTT. The V gene is TRBV2, the J gene TRBJ1-5; 7 bases align to TRBD1. Germline CDR1 is SNHLY and CDR2 is FYNNEI. With V trimmed by 11 bases and J by 6 bases, 7 bases remained unmatched. This CDR3 region has 12 residues.

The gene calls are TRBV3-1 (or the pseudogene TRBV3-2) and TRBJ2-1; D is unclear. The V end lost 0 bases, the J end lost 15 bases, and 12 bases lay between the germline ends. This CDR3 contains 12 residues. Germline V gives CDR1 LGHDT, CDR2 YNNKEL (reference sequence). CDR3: CASSQDRDWLFF. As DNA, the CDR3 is TGTGCCAGCAGCCAAGATAGAGACTGGTTGTTCTTC.

CDR3 DNA: TGTGCCAGCACCTCGTCTGCCATTTCTAATTCACCCCTCCACTTT. This translates into CASTSSAISNSPLHF. The chain has TRBV28 and TRBJ1-6; D ambiguous. The CDR3 loop spans 15 amino acids. The germline V gene has CDR1 MDHEN and CDR2 SYDVKM. The V end was cut by 7 bases, the J end by 6 bases, with 16 bases between. The whole variable domain, remainder taken from reference TRBV28 and TRBJ1-6, is DVKVTQSSRYLVKRTGEKVFLECVQDMDHENMFWYRQDPGLGLRLIYFSYDVKMKEKGDIPEGYSVSREKKERFSLILESASTNQTSMYLCASTSSAISNSPLHFGNGTRLTVT.

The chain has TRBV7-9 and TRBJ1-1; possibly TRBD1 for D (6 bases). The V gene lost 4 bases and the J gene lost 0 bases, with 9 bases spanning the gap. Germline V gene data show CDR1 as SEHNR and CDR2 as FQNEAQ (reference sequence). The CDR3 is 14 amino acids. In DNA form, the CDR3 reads TGTGCCAGCAGCTCGACAGGTCTGAACACTGAAGCTTTCTTT. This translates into CASSSTGLNTEAFF.

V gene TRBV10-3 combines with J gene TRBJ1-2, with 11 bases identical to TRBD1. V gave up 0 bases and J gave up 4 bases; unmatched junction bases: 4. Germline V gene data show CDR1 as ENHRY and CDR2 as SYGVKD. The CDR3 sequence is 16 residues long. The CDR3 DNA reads TGTGCCATCAGTGAGTCGGGGGACAGGGGGGCCTATGGCTACACCTTC. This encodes CAISESGDRGAYGYTF.

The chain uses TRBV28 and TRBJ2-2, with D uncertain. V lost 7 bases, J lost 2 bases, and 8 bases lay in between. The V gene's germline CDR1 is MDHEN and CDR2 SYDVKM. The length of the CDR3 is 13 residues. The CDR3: CASTRPNTGELFF. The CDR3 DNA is TGTGCCAGCACCCGACCTAACACCGGGGAGCTGTTTTTT.

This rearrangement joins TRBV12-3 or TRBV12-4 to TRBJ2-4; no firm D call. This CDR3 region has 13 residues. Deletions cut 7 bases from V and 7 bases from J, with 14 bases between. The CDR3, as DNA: TGTGCCAGCAACAGAGATAGGGCCAACATTCAGTACTTC. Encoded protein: CASNRDRANIQYF.

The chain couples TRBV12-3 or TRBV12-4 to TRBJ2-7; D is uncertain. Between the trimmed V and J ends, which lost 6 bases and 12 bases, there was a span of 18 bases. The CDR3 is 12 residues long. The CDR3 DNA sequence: TGTGCCAGCAGCTCGTATTGGGCCGGTGGGTACTTC. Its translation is CASSSYWAGGYF.

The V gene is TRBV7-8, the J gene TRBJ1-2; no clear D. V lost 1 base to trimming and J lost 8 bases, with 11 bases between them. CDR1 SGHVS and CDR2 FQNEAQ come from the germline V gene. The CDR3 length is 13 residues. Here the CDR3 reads CASSLDPGRGYTF. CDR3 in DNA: TGTGCCAGCAGCTTAGATCCCGGGCGCGGCTACACCTTC.

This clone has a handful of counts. CDR3 amino acids: CASSSPGRLHEQYF. CDR3 nucleotides: TGTGCCAGCAGTTCTCCGGGACGGTTGCACGAGCAGTACTTC. The V and J genes are TRBV6-6 and TRBJ2-7; D possibly uses TRBD1 or TRBD2 (5 bases each). CDR1 and CDR2 (germline): MNHNY, SVGAGI (reference sequence). The CDR3 has 14 residues. V was trimmed by 4 bases and J by 5 bases, leaving 15 bases between them.